This T cell receptor beta chain appears in the sequencing data of a study of blood T cell repertoires in COVID-19. CDR1 is SGHTA, CDR2 FQGNSA, per germline. This CDR3 contains 16 residues. The germline V and J ends were trimmed by 5 bases and 5 bases, with 21 bases remaining between them. The age range of participants was 18 to 89 years, with residence in about two dozen US areas. In the original processing: The assay estimated nucleated cells by amplifying reference gene primers. The protocol was immunoSEQ multiplex PCR, while the TCRdb copy is restricted to in-frame clones and leaves out a portion. The V and J calls and clone size come from that table; D and trimming were worked out from the DNA. The repertoire includes a few hundred thousand clones, 80% to 85% of them detected once, and approximately 5.4% sits in the top ten.

The clonotype was recovered from a woman aged 45-65 years who had recovered from COVID-19. The sample consisted of PBMCs or T cells enriched from blood (not recorded which). The rearrangement links TRBV7-2 to TRBJ1-1, with a tentative D call TRBD1 (6 bases). The CDR3: CASSLFQARGGTEAFF. Written as DNA, the CDR3 is TGTGCCAGCAGCCTGTTCCAAGCCAGGGGAGGGACTGAAGCTTTCTTT.